This TCR beta chain came from a study of CD4 T cells in relation to SARS-CoV-2 and coronaviruses. Before the COVID-19 pandemic, during about 2011-2018, CD4+ T cells were taken from unexposed donors. CD4+ T cells were isolated from the cells after around 10 days of culture. Some clones are missing from TCRdb's copy, which holds only in-frame ones; the method was immunoSEQ multiplex PCR. The top ten clones hold around a quarter of a sample with 15,000 to 25,000 clones, just over 75% of them seen once. On this clone: The antigen is unknown.

Between the trimmed V and J ends, which lost 11 bases and 3 bases, there was a span of 10 bases. CDR1 is MNHEY and CDR2 is SVGAGI in the germline V gene. This CDR3 region has 11 residues. The chain combines TRBV6-5 with TRBJ1-1, with no clear D. Sample: CD4+ T cells from PBMCs, cultured in vitro. The source is a human donor in good health. CDR3: CASSGDTEAFF. CDR3 DNA: TGTGCCTCCTCAGGAGACACTGAAGCTTTCTTT.